The source of this T cell receptor beta chain is a study of control samples from healthy donors and cancer patients. The protocol was immunoSEQ multiplex PCR, while the TCRdb copy is restricted to in-frame clones and leaves out a portion. The sample holds about 150,000 clones, roughly 93% seen once. With V trimmed by 5 bases and J by 6 bases, 12 bases remained unmatched. Germline V CDR1 and CDR2: SGHDT, YYEEEE. There are 15 residues in the CDR3. The sequenced sample consisted of blood. This TCR was recovered from a man aged 18 to 30 in good health. The chain recombines TRBV5-6 with TRBJ2-3; 7 nucleotides align to TRBD2. The CDR3 spells CASSIRAGPLDTQYF. The DNA of the CDR3 is TGTGCCAGCAGTATACGAGCGGGACCTCTGGATACGCAGTATTTT.